Each of the 20 T cell receptor beta chains below was sequenced from the same sample in a study of cytomegalovirus exposure and HLA in healthy donors (dated by TCRdb to about 2017). The method behind the library was the immunoSEQ multiplex PCR assay. For the multiplex PCR, a mixture combining 60 forward primers for TCR Vbeta segments and 13 reverse primers for TCR Jbeta segments was used. TCRdb re-hosts the immuneACCESS table, in-frame sequences only. Its copies lack some clones; in the studies checked, an unresolved V gene accounts for under half of them, and the cause for the rest is not known. The sample table holds around 98,000 clones, of which nearly 80% were seen once. Of the sample, 3.8% is held by the ten largest clones. Material for sequencing was PBMCs. The receptors were gathered from a woman in her 40s in good health and CMV-seronegative.

The chain has TRBV7-9 and TRBJ1-1; D not resolved. The CDR3 length is 13 residues. The germline V and J ends were trimmed by 3 bases and 1 base, with 6 bases remaining between them. The germline V gene has CDR1 SEHNR and CDR2 FQNEAQ (reference sequence). CDR3 nucleotide sequence: TGTGCCAGCAGCTTGTACGGGAACACTGAAGCTTTCTTT. Translation: CASSLYGNTEAFF.

The V gene is TRBV18, the J gene TRBJ2-2, with 8 bases identical to TRBD1. CDR3 size: 15 residues. CDR1 KGHSH and CDR2 LQKENI come from the germline V gene. Germline trimming cut 2 bases from V and 6 bases from J; bases unmatched to any gene: 5. The CDR3 DNA follows: TGTGCCAGCTCACCAAGGACAGGGCCCGCCGGGGAGCTGTTTTTT. It is translated as CASSPRTGPAGELFF.

The chain recombines TRBV30 with TRBJ2-5; tentatively, D is TRBD1 (5 bases). The end of the DNA aligns better with TRBJ2-7, so the J call may be wrong. Germline V gene lookup returns CDR1 GTSNPN and CDR2 SVGIG (reference sequence). CDR3 length: 14 residues. The CDR3, as DNA: TGTGCCTGGAGTACTTGGGGCGGAGCCTACGAGCAGTACTTC. Amino acid sequence: CAWSTWGGAYEQYF.

This clone has just a few counts. The chain links TRBV10-3 to TRBJ1-4; perhaps TRBD1 as D (5 bases). V was cut by 2 bases and J by 0 bases, with 10 bases left in between. The CDR3 covers 16 residues. The germline V gene encodes CDR1 ENHRY and CDR2 SYGVKD. The CDR3 loop is CAISEARGATNEKLFF. CDR3 coding DNA: TGTGCCATCAGTGAGGCCCGGGGGGCAACTAATGAAAAACTGTTTTTT.

There are a few counts of this clone. This sequence joins TRBV7-9 and TRBJ2-7; TRBD2 aligns across 8 bases. This CDR3 is 13 amino acids long. CDR1 and CDR2 (germline): SEHNR, FQNEAQ (reference sequence). Trimming took 5 bases from V and 2 from J; bases not matched to a gene: 2. The CDR3 sequence is CASSPGGAYEQYF. The DNA of the CDR3 is TGTGCCAGCAGCCCCGGGGGGGCCTACGAGCAGTACTTC.

The chain recombines TRBV30 with TRBJ2-5, with 9 bases matching TRBD1. Germline CDR1 is GTSNPN and CDR2 is SVGIG (reference sequence). The CDR3 runs to 13 residues. J was trimmed by 11 bases and V by 4 bases; bases with no gene match: 11. The DNA of the CDR3 is TGTGCCTGGACGGACAGGGGATTGTATGAGCAGTACTTC. Its translation: CAWTDRGLYEQYF.

The chain links TRBV4-3 to TRBJ2-6; D is unclear. The germline V and J ends were trimmed by 1 base and 0 bases, with 10 bases remaining between them. Germline lookup yields CDR1 LGHNA and CDR2 YSLEER. The CDR3 consists of 17 residues. The CDR3 nucleotides are TGCGCCAGCAGCCAAGTGAGGTTGAACTCTGGGGCCAACGTCCTGACTTTC. Protein: CASSQVRLNSGANVLTF.

V and J are TRBV19 and TRBJ2-1; tentative D call: TRBD1 (9 bases). This CDR3 has 17 amino acids. Trimming cost V 6 bases and J 4 bases, with 22 bases left between them. Germline V CDR1 and CDR2: LNHDA, SQIVND (reference sequence). CDR3 in DNA: TGTGCCAGTAGAAAAGGTAGCGGGACAGGGCCATACAATGAGCAGTTCTTC. Translation gives CASRKGSGTGPYNEQFF. Looking up the rest from reference TRBV19 and TRBJ2-1 gives the full variable domain: DGGITQSPKYLFRKEGQNVTLSCEQNLNHDAMYWYRQDPGQGLRLIYYSQIVNDFQKGDIAEGYSVSREKKESFPLTVTSAQKNPTAFYLCASRKGSGTGPYNEQFFGPGTRLTVL.

The rearrangement uses TRBV19 and TRBJ1-5; D call uncertain. Trimming cost V 6 bases and J 2 bases, with 14 bases left between them. The CDR3 extends over 15 amino acids. Germline V CDR1 and CDR2: LNHDA, SQIVND (reference sequence). CDR3 sequence: CASRPEYRGNQPQHF. For the CDR3, the DNA is TGTGCCAGTAGGCCGGAGTATCGGGGCAATCAGCCCCAGCATTTT.

Concerning this clone: At one end the junction does not follow the germline gene, possibly because of a read error. The V and J genes are TRBV5-1 and TRBJ2-5; 7 bases agree with TRBD1. Germline CDR1 SGHRS, CDR2 YFSETQ. The CDR3 contains 15 residues. CDR3 sequence: CTSSQNQGVGETQYF. In DNA, the CDR3 is TGCACCAGCAGCCAAAATCAGGGGGTCGGGGAGACCCAGTACTTC.

This clone appeared a few times. V gene TRBV19 combines with J gene TRBJ1-1; TRBD1 matches 10 bases. There are 17 residues in the CDR3. Unmatched junction bases numbered 6, after V lost 1 base and J lost 1 base. Germline values: CDR1 LNHDA, CDR2 SQIVND (reference sequence). CDR3 region: CASSIAGTGDGNTEAFF. The CDR3 bases are TGTGCCAGTAGTATAGCCGGGACAGGGGACGGGAACACTGAAGCTTTCTTT.

J is TRBJ2-2 and V is TRBV10-3; TRBD1 matches 7 bases. Germline-derived CDR1 and CDR2 are ENHRY and SYGVKD. Trimming cost V 0 bases and J 3 bases; bases outside gene matches: 4. The CDR3 runs 16 residues. For the CDR3, the DNA is TGTGCCATCAGTGAGTCAGGGACAGAGTACACCGGGGAGCTGTTTTTT. It encodes CAISESGTEYTGELFF.

This rearrangement joins TRBV5-1 to TRBJ2-7; 11 bases align to TRBD1. Germline loops: CDR1 SGHRS, CDR2 YFSETQ. This CDR3 is built from 13 residues. After removal of 6 bases from V and 5 bases from J, the junction contained 4 bases not matched to a gene. This CDR3 reads CASNPGQGDEQYF. CDR3 in DNA: TGCGCCAGCAATCCGGGACAGGGGGACGAGCAGTACTTC.

The chain employs TRBV7-2 and TRBJ2-7, with D possibly TRBD1 on 6 matching bases. This CDR3 contains 13 residues. Germline V CDR1 and CDR2: SGHTA, FQGNSA. The germline V and J ends were trimmed by 6 bases and 3 bases, with 12 bases remaining between them. In nucleotides, the CDR3 is TGTGCCAGCAGGAACCGGGACAACTACGAGCAGTACTTC. Amino acid sequence: CASRNRDNYEQYF.

J is TRBJ2-6 and V is TRBV28; weak D call: TRBD2 (7 bases). The germline CDR1 and CDR2 sequences are MDHEN and SYDVKM. The ends were cut back, 7 bases at V and 12 bases at J, with 13 bases in the middle. This CDR3 has 12 residues. CDR3 region: CASKGGATVLTF. The CDR3 DNA follows: TGTGCCAGCAAGGGGGGGGCGACCGTCCTGACTTTC.

J is TRBJ1-2 and V is TRBV10-3; D is unresolved. This CDR3 has 13 amino acids. The germline V and J ends were trimmed by 3 bases and 2 bases, with 7 bases remaining between them. Germline V gives CDR1 ENHRY, CDR2 SYGVKD. The CDR3 reads CAISDGSNYGYTF. The CDR3 nucleotides are TGTGCCATCAGTGACGGGTCGAACTATGGCTACACCTTC.

The chain employs TRBV28 and TRBJ1-1; D remains ambiguous. The V gene's germline CDR1 is MDHEN and CDR2 SYDVKM. With 3 bases removed from V and 1 base from J, the gap between germline ends came to 9 bases. This CDR3 comprises 14 residues. CDR3 in amino acids: CASSFKLWNTEAFF. The CDR3 nucleotides are TGTGCCAGCAGTTTTAAACTTTGGAACACTGAAGCTTTCTTT.

This chain links TRBV6-4 with TRBJ2-3; TRBD2 matches 12 bases. CDR1 and CDR2 from the germline V gene are MRHNA and SNTAGT. The trim removed 0 bases at V and 4 bases at J, leaving 8 bases unmatched. This CDR3 has 18 residues. The CDR3 DNA follows: TGTGCCAGCAGTGACTCGTCTAGCGGGGGGGCCCTGGCAGATACGCAGTATTTT. Protein product: CASSDSSSGGALADTQYF.

This clone was counted only a few times. The V gene is TRBV30, the J gene TRBJ1-1; 7 nucleotides agree with TRBD1. The germline V gene has CDR1 GTSNPN and CDR2 SVGIG (reference sequence). The trim removed 2 bases at V and 5 bases at J, leaving 17 bases unmatched. There are 17 residues in the CDR3. Here the CDR3 DNA reads TGTGCCTGGAGTAGGAGACGACAGGGAAACGTTTGGACTGAAGCTTTCTTT. Amino acid sequence: CAWSRRRQGNVWTEAFF. Variable domain in full (rest from reference TRBV30 and TRBJ1-1): SQTIHQWPATLVQPVGSPLSLECTVEGTSNPNLYWYRQAAGRGLQLLFYSVGIGQISSEVPQNLSASRPQDRQFILSSKKLLLSDSGFYLCAWSRRRQGNVWTEAFFGQGTRLTVV.

The chain joins TRBV7-6 to TRBJ2-7; weak D call: TRBD2 (7 bases). Germline CDR1 is SGHVS and CDR2 is FNYEAQ. The V end was cut by 2 bases, the J end by 7 bases, with 21 bases between. CDR3 length: 16 residues. The CDR3 protein is CASSLYPQGGGEEQYF. The CDR3 DNA reads as TGTGCCAGCAGCTTATACCCCCAGGGCGGGGGCGAGGAGCAGTACTTC.